The clone carrying this TCR beta chain was counted between two and nine times. Looked up from germline, CDR1 is SGHNT and CDR2 is YENEEA. V was shortened by 5 bases and J by 3 bases, with 16 bases between the two germline ends. This CDR3 has 16 residues. Method: immunoSEQ multiplex PCR; TCRdb's copy keeps in-frame clones and lacks some. The table has over 30,000 clones, roughly nine tenths seen once; the top ten hold 1.6%. These data originate in a study of preoperative IRX-2 immunotherapy in early breast cancer. Sample treatment: preoperative locoregional IRX-2 cytokine immunotherapy. This phase Ib study tested locoregional IRX-2 cytokine immunotherapy given before surgery.

The specimen comprised tumor tissue, sampled after IRX-2 immunotherapy. V usage is TRBV11-3 and J usage is TRBJ2-2; D is uncertain. This receptor was obtained from a human donor with breast cancer. The CDR3: CASSLGPLLDTGELFF. CDR3 DNA sequence: TGTGCCAGCAGCCTCGGACCCCTGCTCGACACCGGGGAGCTGTTTTTT.